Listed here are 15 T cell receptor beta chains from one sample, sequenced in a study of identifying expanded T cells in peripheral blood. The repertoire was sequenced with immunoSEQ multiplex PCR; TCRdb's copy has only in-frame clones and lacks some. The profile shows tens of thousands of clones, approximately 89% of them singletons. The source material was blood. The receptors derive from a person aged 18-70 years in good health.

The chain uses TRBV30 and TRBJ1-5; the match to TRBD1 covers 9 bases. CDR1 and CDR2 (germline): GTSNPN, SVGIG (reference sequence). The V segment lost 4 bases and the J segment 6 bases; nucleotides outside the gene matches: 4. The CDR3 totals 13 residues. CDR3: CAWNRGRGQPQHF. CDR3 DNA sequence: TGTGCCTGGAACAGGGGGCGAGGTCAGCCCCAGCATTTT.

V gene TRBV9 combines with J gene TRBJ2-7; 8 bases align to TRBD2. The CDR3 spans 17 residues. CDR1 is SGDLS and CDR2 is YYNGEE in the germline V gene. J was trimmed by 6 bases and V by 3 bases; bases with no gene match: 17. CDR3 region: CASSAAAIWAAGAEQYF. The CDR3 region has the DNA TGTGCCAGCAGCGCGGCGGCAATCTGGGCAGCGGGGGCCGAGCAGTACTTC.

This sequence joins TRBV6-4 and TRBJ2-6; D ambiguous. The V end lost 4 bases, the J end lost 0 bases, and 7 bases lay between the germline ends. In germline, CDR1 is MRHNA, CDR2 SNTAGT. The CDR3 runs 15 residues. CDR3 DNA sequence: TGTGCCAGCAGTGTCGATTTCTCTGGGGCCAACGTCCTGACTTTC. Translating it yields CASSVDFSGANVLTF.

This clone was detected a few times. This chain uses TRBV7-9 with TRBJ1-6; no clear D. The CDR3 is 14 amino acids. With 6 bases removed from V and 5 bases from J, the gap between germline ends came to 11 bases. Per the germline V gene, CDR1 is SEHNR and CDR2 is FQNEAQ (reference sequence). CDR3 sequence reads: CASRSDTDNSPLHF. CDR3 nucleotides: TGTGCCAGCAGGTCAGACACCGATAATTCACCCCTCCACTTT.

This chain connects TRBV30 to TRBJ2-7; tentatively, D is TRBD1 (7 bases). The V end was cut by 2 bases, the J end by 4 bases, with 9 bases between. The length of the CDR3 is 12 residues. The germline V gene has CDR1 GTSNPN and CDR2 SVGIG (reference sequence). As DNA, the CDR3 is TGTGCCTGGAGTTCAGGGGGGTACGAGCAGTACTTC. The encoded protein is CAWSSGGYEQYF.

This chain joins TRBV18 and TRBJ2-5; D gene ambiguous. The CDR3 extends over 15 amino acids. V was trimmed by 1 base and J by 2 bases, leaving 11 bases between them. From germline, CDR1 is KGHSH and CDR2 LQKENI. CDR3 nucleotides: TGTGCCAGCTCACCACGAAATGTCGGGCAAGAGACCCAGTACTTC. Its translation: CASSPRNVGQETQYF. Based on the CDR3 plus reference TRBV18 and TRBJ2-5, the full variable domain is NAGVMQNPRHLVRRRGQEARLRCSPMKGHSHVYWYRQLPEEGLKFMVYLQKENIIDESGMPKERFSAEFPKEGPSILRIQQVVRGDSAAYFCASSPRNVGQETQYFGPGTRLLVL.

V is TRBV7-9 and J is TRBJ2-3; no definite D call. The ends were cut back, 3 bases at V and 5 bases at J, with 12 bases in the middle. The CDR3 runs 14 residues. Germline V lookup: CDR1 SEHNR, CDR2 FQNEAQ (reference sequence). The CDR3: CASSFVSLEDTQYF. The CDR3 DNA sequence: TGTGCCAGCAGCTTCGTTTCACTCGAAGATACGCAGTATTTT.

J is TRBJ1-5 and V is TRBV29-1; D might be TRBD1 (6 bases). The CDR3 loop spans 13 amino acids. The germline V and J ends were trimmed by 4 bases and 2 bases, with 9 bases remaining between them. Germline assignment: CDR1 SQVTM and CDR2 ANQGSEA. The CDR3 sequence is CSVGGAGNQPQHF. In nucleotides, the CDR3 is TGCAGCGTTGGGGGGGCCGGCAATCAGCCCCAGCATTTT.

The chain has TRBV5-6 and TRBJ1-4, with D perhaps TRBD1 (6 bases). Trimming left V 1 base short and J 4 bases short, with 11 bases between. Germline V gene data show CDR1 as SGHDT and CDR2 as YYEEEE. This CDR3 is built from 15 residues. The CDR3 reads CASSLRSGVNEKLFF. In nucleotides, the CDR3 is TGTGCCAGCAGCTTGCGCTCAGGGGTTAATGAAAAACTGTTTTTT.

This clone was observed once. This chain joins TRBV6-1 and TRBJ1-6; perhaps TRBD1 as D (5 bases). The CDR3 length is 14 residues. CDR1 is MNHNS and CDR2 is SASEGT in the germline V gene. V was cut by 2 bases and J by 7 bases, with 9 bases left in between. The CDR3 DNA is TGTGCCAGCAGTGAAAGAGGGGAGAATTCACCCCTCCACTTT. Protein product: CASSERGENSPLHF.

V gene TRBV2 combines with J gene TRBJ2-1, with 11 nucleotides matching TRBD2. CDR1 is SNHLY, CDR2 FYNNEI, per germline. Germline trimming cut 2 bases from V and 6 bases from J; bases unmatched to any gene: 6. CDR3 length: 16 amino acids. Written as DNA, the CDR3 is TGTGCCAGCAGTGAATTTAGCGGGAGGGCCCTCAATGAGCAGTTCTTC. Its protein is CASSEFSGRALNEQFF.

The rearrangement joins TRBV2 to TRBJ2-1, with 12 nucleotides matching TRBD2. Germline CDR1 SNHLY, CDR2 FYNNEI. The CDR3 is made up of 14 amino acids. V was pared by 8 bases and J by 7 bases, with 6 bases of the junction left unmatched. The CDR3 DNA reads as TGTGCCAGCTATGGACTAGCGGGGTCGAATGAGCAGTTCTTC. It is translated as CASYGLAGSNEQFF.

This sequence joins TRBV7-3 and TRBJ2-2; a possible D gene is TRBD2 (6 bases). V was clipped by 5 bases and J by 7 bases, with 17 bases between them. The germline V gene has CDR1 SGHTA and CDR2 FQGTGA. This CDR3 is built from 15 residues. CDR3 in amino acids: CASSPSALLGGELFF. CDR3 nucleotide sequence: TGTGCCAGCAGCCCTAGCGCCCTCCTGGGCGGGGAGCTGTTTTTT.

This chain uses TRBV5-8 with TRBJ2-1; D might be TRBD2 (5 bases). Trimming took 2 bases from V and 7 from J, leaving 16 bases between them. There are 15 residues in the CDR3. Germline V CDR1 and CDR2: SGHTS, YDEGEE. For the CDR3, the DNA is TGTGCCAGCAGCTTATCCGGGGAGACGGGTAATGAGCAGTTCTTC. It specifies CASSLSGETGNEQFF.

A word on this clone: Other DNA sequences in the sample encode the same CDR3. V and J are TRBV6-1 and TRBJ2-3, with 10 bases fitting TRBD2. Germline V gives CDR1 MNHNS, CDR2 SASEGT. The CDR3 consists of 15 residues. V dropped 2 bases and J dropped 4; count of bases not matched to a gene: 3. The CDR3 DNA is TGTGCCAGCAGTGAAACAGCGGGGGGGCCAGATACGCAGTATTTT. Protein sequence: CASSETAGGPDTQYF.